What follows are 6 T cell receptor beta chains derived from one specimen sequenced in a study of cytomegalovirus exposure and HLA in healthy donors. Primers: 60 Vbeta forward and 13 Jbeta reverse. Here immunoSEQ multiplex PCR was the method, and the copy in TCRdb shows in-frame clones only, minus some. This table holds under 200,000 clones. Specimen: PBMCs. These receptors all stem from a man aged 25-45 years in good health and CMV-seronegative.

This rearrangement joins TRBV7-2 to TRBJ2-7; TRBD2 matches 8 bases. Trimming took 3 bases from V and 2 from J; bases not matched to a gene: 6. Germline CDR1 and CDR2: SGHTA and FQGNSA. The CDR3 has 15 amino acids. CDR3 loop: CASSLDGGGPYEQYF. CDR3 bases: TGTGCCAGCAGCTTGGACGGGGGGGGCCCCTACGAGCAGTACTTC.

The chain combines TRBV6-6 with TRBJ2-2; 8 bases align to TRBD1. This CDR3 is 15 amino acids long. V was pared by 6 bases and J by 0 bases, with 3 bases of the junction left unmatched. Germline values: CDR1 MNHNY, CDR2 SVGAGI (reference sequence). This CDR3 is CASRPDRANTGELFF. CDR3 DNA: TGTGCCAGCAGACCGGACAGGGCGAACACCGGGGAGCTGTTTTTT.

Of note for this clone: A read error may account for a junction end that differs from germline. V and J are TRBV7-2 and TRBJ2-7; 8 nucleotides match TRBD1. The CDR3 covers 16 residues. Germline-derived CDR1 and CDR2 are SGHTA and FQGNSA. The CDR3 DNA follows: TGTGCCAGCAGCGGGCATCAAATGGGGACAGGTCCGACCTTGGACTTC. It yields the protein CASSGHQMGTGPTLDF.

V and J are TRBV18 and TRBJ2-3, with 10 bases identical to TRBD1. The CDR3 is made up of 14 amino acids. Germline V gene data show CDR1 as KGHSH and CDR2 as LQKENI. The V segment lost 5 bases and the J segment 2 bases; nucleotides outside the gene matches: 1. CDR3 region: CASSGQGVTDTQYF. The CDR3 DNA reads as TGTGCCAGCTCAGGACAGGGGGTCACAGATACGCAGTATTTT. Combining the CDR3 with reference TRBV18 and TRBJ2-3 gives the whole variable domain NAGVMQNPRHLVRRRGQEARLRCSPMKGHSHVYWYRQLPEEGLKFMVYLQKENIIDESGMPKERFSAEFPKEGPSILRIQQVVRGDSAAYFCASSGQGVTDTQYFGPGTRLTVL.

In DNA, the CDR3 is TGTGCCAGCAGCTTGGAGTACGGCGGGGGCTTCTCGGGTGAAGCTTTCTTT. Its protein product is CASSLEYGGGFSGEAFF. The rearrangement links TRBV5-4 to TRBJ1-1; D possibly corresponds to TRBD1 (6 bases). V lost 0 bases and J 7 bases, leaving 22 bases between the germline ends. The CDR3 contains 17 residues. Germline CDR1 reads SGHNT; CDR2 reads YYREEE (reference sequence).

The chain has TRBV27 and TRBJ1-5; no clear D gene. This CDR3 has 18 residues. Trimming pared 1 base from V and 0 bases from J, leaving 16 bases between. From germline, CDR1 is MNHEY and CDR2 SMNVEV (reference sequence). CDR3 bases: TGTGCCAGCAGTTTATGGGCCGCCGCAAGAAATAGCAATCAGCCCCAGCATTTT. Encoded protein: CASSLWAAARNSNQPQHF.